This TCR beta chain was identified during a study of response to subunit inactivated influenza vaccine. The CDR3 spans 14 residues. CDR1 and CDR2 (germline): SQVTM, ANQGSEA. V lost 3 bases to trimming and J lost 1 base; unmatched junction nucleotides: 1. TCRdb re-called the RT-PCR reads through MiXCR, storing one row per CDR3 protein. The data show about 700,000 distinct CDR3 sequences, 14% seen once. This clonotype was picked up many times. Antigen specificity is unknown. Study observations and caveats: Authors suggested few new T cells are recruited by each seasonal influenza vaccination.

The receptor was isolated from a man aged 50-59 years who received an inactivated influenza vaccine. This chain links TRBV29-1 with TRBJ2-3; TRBD1 agrees at 10 bases. Sequenced here: PBMCs from blood, sampled around 15 days before vaccination. The CDR3 DNA follows: TGCAGCGTTGACGGACAGGGGGGCACAGATACGCAGTATTTT. It translates to CSVDGQGGTDTQYF.